These 17 T cell receptor beta chains came from one sample sequenced in a study of CD8+CD57+ T cells in acquired aplastic anemia. It was genomic DNA that served as the template for profiling TCR beta VDJ and CDR3. TCRdb used MiXCR to reprocess the reads, holding one entry per CDR3 protein. The sample records around 430,000 distinct CDR3 sequences, under 40% being singletons. CD8+CD57+ cell expansion had been shown by flow cytometry in patients chosen for sequencing. The sample taken for sequencing was sorted CD4+, CD8+, or CD8+CD57+ T cells (not recorded which) from PBMCs. The source is a human donor with aplastic anemia.

The chain recombines TRBV18 with TRBJ2-7; 7 nucleotides agree with TRBD1. The ends lost 5 bases at V and 8 bases at J; junction bases unmatched: 12. The CDR3 extends over 14 amino acids. Germline CDR1 KGHSH, CDR2 LQKENI. CDR3 loop: CASSLGTDPSKQYV. CDR3 in DNA: TGTGCCAGCTCATTGGGGACAGACCCTTCCAAGCAGTACGTC.

CDR3 loop: CSARDKPRGETQYF. CDR3 DNA: TGCAGTGCTAGAGATAAGCCTCGGGGCGAGACCCAGTACTTC. The chain uses TRBV20-1 and TRBJ2-5, with D tentatively TRBD1 or TRBD2 (5 bases each). V dropped 0 bases and J dropped 5 bases, with 13 bases sitting between them. Per germline, CDR1 DFQATT and CDR2 SNEGSKA (reference sequence). The CDR3 spans 14 residues.

This clonotype has ten or more counts. V and J are TRBV29-1 and TRBJ1-1, with D maybe TRBD1 (5 bases). The CDR3 is made up of 12 amino acids. Trimming cost V 3 bases and J 8 bases, with 13 bases left between them. CDR1 and CDR2 from the germline V gene are SQVTM and ANQGSEA. CDR3 loop: CSVEVGHGEAFF. The DNA for the CDR3 is TGCAGCGTTGAGGTGGGGCACGGCGAAGCTTTCTTT.

The chain combines TRBV30 with TRBJ2-7; 8 positions agree with TRBD2. The V and J ends lost 2 bases and 3 bases, in that order; junction bases with no gene match: 0. This CDR3 has 12 residues. Germline CDR1 reads GTSNPN; CDR2 reads SVGIG (reference sequence). CDR3 nucleotide sequence: TGTGCCTGGAGTAGCGGGAGCTACGAGCAGTACTTC. Protein sequence: CAWSSGSYEQYF. Full variable domain (outside the CDR3, taken from reference TRBV30 and TRBJ2-7): SQTIHQWPATLVQPVGSPLSLECTVEGTSNPNLYWYRQAAGRGLQLLFYSVGIGQISSEVPQNLSASRPQDRQFILSSKKLLLSDSGFYLCAWSSGSYEQYFGPGTRLTVT.

This clonotype showed up many times. The chain employs TRBV7-8 and TRBJ1-1, with D possibly matching TRBD1 (5 bases). Germline lookup yields CDR1 SGHVS and CDR2 FQNEAQ. The ends were cut back, 3 bases at V and 4 bases at J, with 9 bases in the middle. The CDR3 is made up of 13 amino acids. CDR3: CASSLGVVTEAFF. The CDR3 DNA is TGTGCCAGCAGCTTGGGGGTTGTCACTGAAGCTTTCTTT.

The chain has TRBV25-1 and TRBJ1-1; the match to TRBD1 covers 7 bases. Germline V CDR1 and CDR2: MGHDK, SYGVNS. This CDR3 region has 15 residues. V lost 6 bases, J lost 5 bases, and 12 bases stayed unmatched. CDR3 loop: CASSFEAGGLTEAFF. In nucleotides, the CDR3 is TGTGCCAGCAGCTTCGAGGCAGGGGGTTTGACTGAAGCTTTCTTT.

A few counts support this clonotype. The chain uses TRBV6-5 and TRBJ2-7; D is uncertain. Germline assignment: CDR1 MNHEY and CDR2 SVGAGI. This CDR3 has 13 amino acids. V was shortened by 4 bases and J by 1 base, with 8 bases between the two germline ends. CDR3 loop: CASSSRNSYEQYF. As DNA, the CDR3 is TGTGCCAGCAGTTCTAGAAATTCCTACGAGCAGTACTTC.

V is TRBV19 and J is TRBJ1-1; TRBD1 might be the D (5 bases). The CDR3 runs to 14 residues. The germline gives CDR1 LNHDA, CDR2 SQIVND (reference sequence). The V gene lost 6 bases and the J gene lost 0 bases, with 11 bases spanning the gap. CDR3 sequence reads: CASRFTGMNTEAFF. The CDR3 DNA reads as TGTGCCAGTAGGTTTACAGGCATGAACACTGAAGCTTTCTTT.

The V and J genes are TRBV24-1 and TRBJ2-5; no clear D. The V and J ends lost 4 bases and 2 bases respectively, with 10 bases between them. The CDR3 loop spans 14 amino acids. The germline CDR1 and CDR2 sequences are KGHDR and SFDVKD. The CDR3 nucleotides are TGTGCCACCAGTGAAAGAGAGGTACAAGAGACCCAGTACTTC. It codes for CATSEREVQETQYF.

The gene calls are TRBV5-4 and TRBJ2-7; 7 bases are a match to TRBD1. Trimming removed 2 bases from V and 1 base from J; junction bases left unmatched: 12. The CDR3 consists of 17 residues. The V gene's germline CDR1 is SGHNT and CDR2 YYREEE (reference sequence). The CDR3 region has the DNA TGTGCCAGCAGCTTATCATCAGGTGACAGGGATTCCTACGAGCAGTACTTC. Protein sequence: CASSLSSGDRDSYEQYF.

The table lists this clonotype with many counts. V gene TRBV14 combines with J gene TRBJ2-7; D perhaps matches TRBD1 (6 bases). The CDR3 runs 16 residues. Germline V lookup: CDR1 SGHDN, CDR2 FVKESK. V lost 4 bases to trimming and J lost 1 base, with 17 bases between them. CDR3 DNA: TGTGCCAGCAGCCGTAAGACAGGTTGGGGATCCTACGAGCAGTACTTC. The encoded protein is CASSRKTGWGSYEQYF.

The chain is built from TRBV5-8 and TRBJ1-6, with TRBD1 as a possible D gene (6 bases). Trimming left V 3 bases short and J 10 bases short, with 17 bases between. The CDR3 is made up of 15 amino acids. The germline CDR1 and CDR2 sequences are SGHTS and YDEGEE. CDR3: CASSYGTGRDSPLHF. The CDR3 DNA is TGTGCCAGCAGCTACGGAACAGGGAGGGACTCACCCCTCCACTTT.

This clonotype was recorded at least ten times. V gene TRBV20-1 combines with J gene TRBJ2-3, with TRBD2 as a possible D gene (6 bases). The V end was cut by 3 bases, the J end by 2 bases, with 12 bases between. Per the germline V gene, CDR1 is DFQATT and CDR2 is SNEGSKA (reference sequence). This CDR3 region has 14 residues. CDR3 bases: TGCAGTGCTAGTACGGGACTGCACACAGATACGCAGTATTTT. Its protein is CSASTGLHTDTQYF.

This clonotype came up many times. The chain recombines TRBV20-1 with TRBJ1-6; TRBD1 might be the D (5 bases). The CDR3 spans 15 residues. Trimming removed 1 base at V and 9 bases at J, with 16 bases between. Germline CDR1 DFQATT, CDR2 SNEGSKA (reference sequence). Written as DNA, the CDR3 is TGCAGTGCTAGAGCAATAGACAGTACTTTTTCACCCCTCCACTTT. Protein sequence: CSARAIDSTFSPLHF.

Ten or more counts support this clonotype. The chain couples TRBV7-2 to TRBJ1-5; D unresolved. CDR1 and CDR2 (germline): SGHTA, FQGNSA. The CDR3 has 13 residues. V lost 1 base and J lost 3, with 4 bases in between. CDR3 coding DNA: TGTGCCAGCAGCTTAGAAACCAATCAGCCCCAGCATTTT. It is translated as CASSLETNQPQHF.

This chain uses TRBV6-2 or TRBV6-3 with TRBJ1-2, with unresolved D. V was clipped by 2 bases and J by 11 bases, with 15 bases between them. This CDR3 is 13 amino acids long. Germline CDR1 reads MNHEY; CDR2 reads SVGEGT. The CDR3 region is CASSYAAFPGYTF. In DNA form, the CDR3 reads TGTGCCAGCAGTTACGCAGCCTTCCCGGGGTACACCTTC.

This clonotype was found many times. The chain recombines TRBV2 with TRBJ2-5, with D possibly being TRBD1 (5 bases). Germline V gene sequence: CDR1 SNHLY, CDR2 FYNNEI. This CDR3 spans 14 amino acids. V was cut by 6 bases and J by 4 bases, with 15 bases left in between. The CDR3 protein is CASRAGFGRETQYF. For the CDR3, the DNA is TGTGCCAGCAGGGCAGGGTTCGGACGAGAGACCCAGTACTTC.